These 6 T cell receptor beta chains were all obtained from the same sample, sequenced in a study of blood T cell repertoires in COVID-19 (dated by TCRdb to the early 2020s). The library was prepared using the immunoSEQ multiplex PCR assay. Entries here come from immuneACCESS through TCRdb and include only in-frame sequences with V and J called. Some clones fail to appear in such tables; in the studies checked, an unresolved V gene covers under half of the shortfall, and the cause of the remainder is unknown. The sample table contains 230,000 or so clones; only one count was recorded for about 87% of them. Roughly 2.6% of the sample lies in the top ten. Sequenced sample: PBMCs or T cells enriched from blood (not recorded which). These TCRs come from a young woman who had recovered from COVID-19.

The chain is built from TRBV7-4 and TRBJ1-3, with 7 bases fitting TRBD1. J gave up 3 bases and V 4 bases, and 6 bases lay outside the gene matches. The germline V gene encodes CDR1 SGHVT and CDR2 SQSDAQ. This CDR3 comprises 15 residues. Here the CDR3 reads CASSSDRAFGNTIYF. The DNA of the CDR3 is TGTGCCAGCAGCTCCGACAGGGCTTTTGGAAACACCATATATTTT.

The chain employs TRBV7-6 and TRBJ2-7; the D is unclear. This CDR3 is built from 13 residues. Germline lookup yields CDR1 SGHVS and CDR2 FNYEAQ. V was shortened by 2 bases and J by 0 bases, with 5 bases between the two germline ends. The CDR3 is CASSLSSSYEQYF. The CDR3 region has the DNA TGTGCCAGCAGCTTAAGTAGCTCCTACGAGCAGTACTTC.

The gene calls are TRBV4-1 and TRBJ2-1, with a weak D call TRBD2 (5 bases). There are 14 residues in the CDR3. V lost 0 bases and J lost 7, with 10 bases in between. Germline V gene lookup returns CDR1 MGHRA and CDR2 YSYEKL. The CDR3 nucleotides read TGCGCCAGCAGCCAAGATGGCCCGGGAAATGAGCAGTTCTTC. Translated, it gives CASSQDGPGNEQFF.

The gene calls are TRBV5-5 and TRBJ2-1; no clear D. There are 15 residues in the CDR3. Germline V CDR1 and CDR2: SGHKS, YYEKEE (reference sequence). Trimming removed 1 base at V and 0 bases at J, with 8 bases between. The CDR3 spells CASSLLVSSYNEQFF. In DNA form, the CDR3 reads TGTGCCAGCAGCTTGCTAGTAAGCTCCTACAATGAGCAGTTCTTC.

CDR3 in amino acids: CASSQGPESGTEAFF. The CDR3 region has the DNA TGTGCCAGCAGCCAAGGTCCGGAGTCGGGAACTGAAGCTTTCTTT. This chain joins TRBV3-1 (or the pseudogene TRBV3-2) and TRBJ1-1; D is unresolved. The CDR3 totals 15 residues. Germline CDR1 and CDR2: LGHDT and YNNKEL (reference sequence). Trimming cost V 1 base and J 5 bases, with 14 bases left between them.

This chain links TRBV18 with TRBJ1-2; 8 bases map to TRBD1. The germline V gene has CDR1 KGHSH and CDR2 LQKENI. The CDR3 is made up of 16 amino acids. V lost 2 bases to trimming and J lost 2 bases; unmatched junction nucleotides: 7. CDR3 bases: TGTGCCAGCTCACCAAACGGGCAGGGGGCCAACTATGGCTACACCTTC. Translating gives CASSPNGQGANYGYTF. The whole variable domain, remainder taken from reference TRBV18 and TRBJ1-2, is NAGVMQNPRHLVRRRGQEARLRCSPMKGHSHVYWYRQLPEEGLKFMVYLQKENIIDESGMPKERFSAEFPKEGPSILRIQQVVRGDSAAYFCASSPNGQGANYGYTFGSGTRLTVV.